The rows below give T cell receptor beta chains drawn from one sample of a study of long-term antiretroviral therapy in people with HIV. Some clones are missing from TCRdb's copy, which holds only in-frame ones; the method was immunoSEQ multiplex PCR. Found here are some 13,000 clones, more than 75% of them singletons; the top ten hold over 15%. The input for sequencing was unsorted PBMCs, taken around 8 years after starting antiretroviral therapy. These receptors were obtained from a man aged 45-60 years with HIV. CDR3s include the opening cysteine and the closing phenylalanine or tryptophan. The order of the fields is CDR3 DNA, CDR3 protein, D gene, J gene, clone size, V gene. The D gene is left open where the match is weak. Clone size is not always given. Where it is, it says once, few, many or a class for expanded clones.

TGTGCCAGTAGTATCCTTATCACAGATACGCAGTATTTT,CASSILITDTQYF,NA,TRBJ2-3,NA,TRBV19
TGTGCCAGCAGTTACGGTGGTAGCAATCAGCCCCAGCATTTT,CASSYGGSNQPQHF,NA,TRBJ1-5,NA,TRBV6-5
TGTGCCAGCAGCTTTACAGCAGATACGCAGTATTTT,CASSFTADTQYF,NA,TRBJ2-3,NA,TRBV5-6
TGCGCCAGCAGCTTTGGCGGGACCTACGAGCAGTACTTC,CASSFGGTYEQYF,NA,TRBJ2-7,NA,TRBV5-1
TGCAGCGCAATAGATAACACCGGGGAGCTGTTTTTT,CSAIDNTGELFF,NA,TRBJ2-2,NA,TRBV29-1
TGTGCCAGCAGCTCCCGTCGGGGACAGGACTCCTACGAGCAGTACTTC,CASSSRRGQDSYEQYF,TRBD1,TRBJ2-7,NA,TRBV11-3
TGTGCCAGCAGTTTATCGGGACAGGGGATCCACGAGCAGTACTTC,CASSLSGQGIHEQYF,TRBD1,TRBJ2-7,NA,TRBV27
TGTGCCAGTAGTATTGGGGACAATGAGCAGTTCTTC,CASSIGDNEQFF,NA,TRBJ2-1,once,TRBV19
TGTGCCAGCAATTCTTACGAGCAGTACTTC,CASNSYEQYF,NA,TRBJ2-7,NA,TRBV6-1
TGTGCCAGCAGCTTAGCCCCTTGGATCGGCACTGAAGCTTTCTTT,CASSLAPWIGTEAFF,NA,TRBJ1-1,once,TRBV7-2
TGTGCCTGGAGTGTACCCCTCGCTAGCGGGGCTTCATACAATGAGCAGTTCTTC,CAWSVPLASGASYNEQFF,TRBD2,TRBJ2-1,NA,TRBV30
TGTGCCAGCAGCTTAGGTATTTCCTTCAACTATAATTCACCCCTCCACTTT,CASSLGISFNYNSPLHF,NA,TRBJ1-6,NA,TRBV7-2
TGCAGCGTTGAAGATAGCGGGGAGGGTAACGGGGAGCTGTTTTTT,CSVEDSGEGNGELFF,TRBD2,TRBJ2-2,NA,TRBV29-1
TGTGCCAGCAGCTCCTGGGGAGGGGCGGATACGCAGTATTTT,CASSSWGGADTQYF,TRBD2,TRBJ2-3,NA,TRBV5-6
TGTGCCAGCAGTCTCGACCCCTCGGACAGATCGAATGAAAAACTGTTTTTT,CASSLDPSDRSNEKLFF,NA,TRBJ1-4,NA,TRBV27
TGTGCCAGCAGCGTCGGGGTTTCCGATACGCAGTATTTT,CASSVGVSDTQYF,NA,TRBJ2-3,NA,TRBV7-3
TGTGCCAGTACCCTGGGGGCAGGGTTAAACACTGAAGCTTTCTTT,CASTLGAGLNTEAFF,NA,TRBJ1-1,NA,TRBV19
TGCGCCAGCAGCTTGGCCGGGTTGAGCAGGGGCGCCTTAGCCAAAAACATTCAGTACTTC,CASSLAGLSRGALAKNIQYF,NA,TRBJ2-4,NA,TRBV5-1
TGTGCCAGCAGAACTAGGACAGGAACTAATGAAAAACTGTTTTTT,CASRTRTGTNEKLFF,TRBD1,TRBJ1-4,NA,TRBV6-6
TGTGCCAGTAGTATCCGACAGGGATGGGGCTACACCTTC,CASSIRQGWGYTF,TRBD1,TRBJ1-2,once,TRBV19
TGTGCCAGCAGCCTAACCGACGGCCTGAACACTGAAGCTTTCTTT,CASSLTDGLNTEAFF,NA,TRBJ1-1,NA,TRBV13
TGTGCCAGCAGCCCTGTGGGGATGAACACTGAAGCTTTCTTT,CASSPVGMNTEAFF,NA,TRBJ1-1,NA,TRBV2
TGTGCCAGCACTACAGGGGGCGCCTATGGCTACACCTTC,CASTTGGAYGYTF,TRBD1,TRBJ1-2,NA,TRBV2
TGTGCCAGCAGTCCAGGGGGCGTTCAGCCCCAGCATTTT,CASSPGGVQPQHF,TRBD1,TRBJ1-5,NA,TRBV27
TGTGCCAGCAGTGAAGCCCCAGGGAGCGGAAACACCATATATTTT,CASSEAPGSGNTIYF,NA,TRBJ1-3,NA,TRBV2
TGTGCCAGCAGCTTTACGCAGGGAAGAAATGAGCAGTTCTTC,CASSFTQGRNEQFF,NA,TRBJ2-1,few,TRBV11-2
TGTGCCAGCAGTTACTCCCTGTACACTGAAGCTTTCTTT,CASSYSLYTEAFF,NA,TRBJ1-1,few,TRBV6-5
TGTGCCAGCAGTGACCGGACAGGGGAAAAGCAGTACTTC,CASSDRTGEKQYF,TRBD1,TRBJ2-7,NA,TRBV27
TGTGCCAGCAGCCAAGATGGGGTGGACAGGGGTTGGAATGAGCAGTTCTTC,CASSQDGVDRGWNEQFF,TRBD1,TRBJ2-1,NA,TRBV4-2
TGTGCCTGGAGTTTTCCGGGGTCTCACACTGAAGCTTTCTTT,CAWSFPGSHTEAFF,NA,TRBJ1-1,NA,TRBV30
TGTGCCAGCAGTGAAGGCGGGGGCACTGAAGCTTTCTTT,CASSEGGGTEAFF,NA,TRBJ1-1,NA,TRBV6-1
TGTGCCTGGAGTGTAGGACGTTCGAGCACTGAAGCTTTCTTT,CAWSVGRSSTEAFF,NA,TRBJ1-1,NA,TRBV30
TGTGCCAGCATCGGACTATCTAACTATGGCTACACCTTC,CASIGLSNYGYTF,NA,TRBJ1-2,NA,TRBV6-1
TGTGCCAGCAGGCGCGGACAAAACTCCTACAATGAGCAGTTCTTC,CASRRGQNSYNEQFF,NA,TRBJ2-1,NA,TRBV6-5
TGCGCCAGCAGCCAAGATCGAGGGGGCGCGAACACCGGGGAGCTGTTTTTT,CASSQDRGGANTGELFF,TRBD1,TRBJ2-2,NA,TRBV4-1
TGCGCCAGCAGCCTCGGACCGAGTAATGAAAAACTGTTTTTT,CASSLGPSNEKLFF,NA,TRBJ1-4,once,TRBV4-1
TGTGCCAGCAGTGAATGGGGTAGCTCCTATAATTCACCCCTCCACTTT,CASSEWGSSYNSPLHF,NA,TRBJ1-6,once,TRBV6-1
TGCGCCAGCAGCCAAGAGGGGACCCACGAGATAGGGCAGCCCCAGCATTTT,CASSQEGTHEIGQPQHF,NA,TRBJ1-5,once,TRBV4-1
TGCGCCAGCAGTGAGGGGACAGGGTATTCACCCCTCCACTTT,CASSEGTGYSPLHF,TRBD1,TRBJ1-6,NA,TRBV10-2
TGTGCCAGCAGCCCATCCGGGGACCATGAAAAACTGTTTTTT,CASSPSGDHEKLFF,NA,TRBJ1-4,once,TRBV7-9
TGCGCCAGCCGGGGGACAGGGGGCGAGTACACTGAAGCTTTCTTT,CASRGTGGEYTEAFF,TRBD1,TRBJ1-1,NA,TRBV4-1
TGTGCCAGCAGCTCCACGATACAGGGTGATAGCAATCAGCCCCAGCATTTT,CASSSTIQGDSNQPQHF,NA,TRBJ1-5,NA,TRBV7-9
TGTGCCAGCAGTGATCCGGACAGGGAAGAGACCCAGTACTTC,CASSDPDREETQYF,TRBD1,TRBJ2-5,NA,TRBV2
TGTGCCAGCAGTGGGGGTAACTATGGCTACACCTTC,CASSGGNYGYTF,NA,TRBJ1-2,few,TRBV2
TGCGCCAGCAGCCAAGGGGCAGGGGGTGTGTACGAGCAGTACTTC,CASSQGAGGVYEQYF,TRBD1,TRBJ2-7,NA,TRBV4-1
TGTGCCAGCAGCGTATGGACAGGTACGGGCACTGAAGCTTTCTTT,CASSVWTGTGTEAFF,TRBD1,TRBJ1-1,NA,TRBV9
TGTGCCAGCAGCGCCACAGGGGTTTGGGAGCTGTTTTTT,CASSATGVWELFF,TRBD1,TRBJ2-2,NA,TRBV6-1
TGCGCCAGCAGCTTGGACGGGGGGCGAGAGACCCAGTACTTC,CASSLDGGRETQYF,NA,TRBJ2-5,NA,TRBV5-1
TGTGCCAGCAGTGAAGGGATGAGCAATCAGCCCCAGCATTTT,CASSEGMSNQPQHF,NA,TRBJ1-5,few,TRBV6-5
TGTGCCAGCAGTCCCGGGACAGGCTCGAACACTGAAGCTTTCTTT,CASSPGTGSNTEAFF,TRBD1,TRBJ1-1,NA,TRBV2
TGTGCCAGCAGCGGGGGAGCTAACTATGGCTACACCTTC,CASSGGANYGYTF,NA,TRBJ1-2,NA,TRBV9
TGTGCCAGCAGCCCAATAGACAGTGACTACGAGCAGTACTTC,CASSPIDSDYEQYF,NA,TRBJ2-7,NA,TRBV5-6
TGTGCCAGCTGGAGTAGAGGGATAGCCAAAAACATTCAGTACTTC,CASWSRGIAKNIQYF,NA,TRBJ2-4,NA,TRBV2